This T cell receptor (beta chain) originates from a study of CD8 T cells in Susac syndrome. Sequencing of TCR beta was performed on blood CD8+ and CD4+ T cells. Negative isolation was applied to CD8+ and CD4+ T cells, and FACS enrichment was applied to TEMRA cells. Germline V gene sequence: CDR1 SQVTM, CDR2 ANQGSEA. Trimming removed 4 bases at V and 7 bases at J, with 13 bases between. The CDR3 covers 12 residues. Reverse transcription of roughly 0.5 to 1 ug RNA was performed with random hexamers. TCRdb re-derived calls from the immunoSEQ multiplex PCR reads in MiXCR, one entry per CDR3 protein. The profile shows more than 65,000 distinct CDR3 sequences, approximately 95% of them singletons.

The J gene is TRBJ1-1, the V gene TRBV29-1; D remains ambiguous. The source material was CD8+ T cells from PBMCs. This clonotype was obtained from a human donor in good health. CDR3 region: CSVALGIGEAFF. CDR3 in DNA: TGCAGCGTTGCTTTGGGGATAGGTGAAGCTTTCTTT. Looking up the rest from reference TRBV29-1 and TRBJ1-1 gives the full variable domain: SAVISQKPSRDICQRGTSLTIQCQVDSQVTMMFWYRQQPGQSLTLIATANQGSEATYESGFVIDKFPISRPNLTFSTLTVSNMSPEDSSIYLCSVALGIGEAFFGQGTRLTVV.